This T cell receptor beta chain is drawn from a study of blood T cell repertoires in COVID-19. Assay used: immunoSEQ multiplex PCR; TCRdb lists only in-frame clones, some missing. The sample holds approximately 100,000 clones, approximately 93% seen once. The origin of this receptor is a man between 60 and 70 years old with acute or convalescent COVID-19. Sequenced: peripheral blood.

The CDR3 here is CASSLVSGGNTIYF. The DNA for the CDR3 is TGTGCCAGCAGCTTGGTATCCGGTGGAAACACCATATATTTT. This chain links TRBV5-8 with TRBJ1-3; D gene uncertain. This CDR3 spans 14 amino acids. Germline V gene data show CDR1 as SGHTS and CDR2 as YDEGEE. V lost 0 bases to trimming and J lost 3 bases, with 7 bases between them.